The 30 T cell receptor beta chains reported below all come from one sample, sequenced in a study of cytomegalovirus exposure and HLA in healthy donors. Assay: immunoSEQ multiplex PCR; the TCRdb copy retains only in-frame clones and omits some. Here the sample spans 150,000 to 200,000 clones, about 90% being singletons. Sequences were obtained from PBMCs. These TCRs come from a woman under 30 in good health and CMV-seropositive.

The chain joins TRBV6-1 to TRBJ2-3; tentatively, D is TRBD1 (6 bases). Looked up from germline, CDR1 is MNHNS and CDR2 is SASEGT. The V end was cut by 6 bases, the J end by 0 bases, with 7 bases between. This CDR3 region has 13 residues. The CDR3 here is CASRGQSTDTQYF. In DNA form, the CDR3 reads TGTGCCAGCAGAGGACAGAGCACAGATACGCAGTATTTT.

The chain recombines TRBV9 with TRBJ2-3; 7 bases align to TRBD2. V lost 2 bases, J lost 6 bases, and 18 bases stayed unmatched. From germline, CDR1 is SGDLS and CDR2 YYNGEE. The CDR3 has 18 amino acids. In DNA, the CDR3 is TGTGCCAGCAGCGTCTCTTCAAAACTAGCGCCAGAAAGGGATACGCAGTATTTT. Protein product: CASSVSSKLAPERDTQYF.

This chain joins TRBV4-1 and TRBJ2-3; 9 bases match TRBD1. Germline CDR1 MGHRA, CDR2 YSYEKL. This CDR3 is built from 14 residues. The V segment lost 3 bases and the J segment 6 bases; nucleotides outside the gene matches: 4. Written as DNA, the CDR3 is TGCGCCAGCAGCCACCGGGACAGGGACGATACGCAGTATTTT. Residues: CASSHRDRDDTQYF.

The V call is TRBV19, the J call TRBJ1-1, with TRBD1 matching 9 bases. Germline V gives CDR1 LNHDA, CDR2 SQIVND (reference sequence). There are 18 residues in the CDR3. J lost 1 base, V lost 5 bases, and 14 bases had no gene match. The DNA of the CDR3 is TGTGCCAGTAGTCCACACCCGGGACAGGGAGGTGGGAACACTGAAGCTTTCTTT. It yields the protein CASSPHPGQGGGNTEAFF.

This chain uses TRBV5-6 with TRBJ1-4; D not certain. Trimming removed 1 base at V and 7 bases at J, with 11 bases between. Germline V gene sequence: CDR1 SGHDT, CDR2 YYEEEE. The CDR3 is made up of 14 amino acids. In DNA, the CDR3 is TGTGCCAGCAGCTTGAAGGCGGGTCCTGAAAAACTGTTTTTT. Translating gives CASSLKAGPEKLFF.

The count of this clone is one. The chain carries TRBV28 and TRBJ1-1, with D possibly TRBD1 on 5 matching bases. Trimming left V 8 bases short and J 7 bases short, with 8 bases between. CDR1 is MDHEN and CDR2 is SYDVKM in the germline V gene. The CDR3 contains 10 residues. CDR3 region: CASAGFEAFF. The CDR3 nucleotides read TGTGCCAGCGCAGGGTTTGAAGCTTTCTTT.

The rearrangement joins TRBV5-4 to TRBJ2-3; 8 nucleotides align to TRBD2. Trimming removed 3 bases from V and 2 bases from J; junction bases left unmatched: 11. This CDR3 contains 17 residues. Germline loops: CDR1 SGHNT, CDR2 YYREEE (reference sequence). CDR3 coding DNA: TGTGCCAGCAGCTGGAGGGGGGTTAGCGGGGTCACAGATACGCAGTATTTT. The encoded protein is CASSWRGVSGVTDTQYF.

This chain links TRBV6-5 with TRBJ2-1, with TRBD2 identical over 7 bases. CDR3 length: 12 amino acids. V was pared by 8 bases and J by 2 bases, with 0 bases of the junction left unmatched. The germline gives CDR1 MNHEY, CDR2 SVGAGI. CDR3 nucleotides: TGTGCCAGCGGGGGGGCCTACAATGAGCAGTTCTTC. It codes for CASGGAYNEQFF.

The CDR3 sequence is CASSQDGEHRGSADYGYTF. The CDR3 DNA reads TGCGCCAGCAGCCAAGATGGGGAGCACAGGGGGTCCGCCGACTATGGCTACACCTTC. V gene TRBV4-1 combines with J gene TRBJ1-2; 8 nucleotides match TRBD1. The junction had 15 bases not matched to a gene; V was cut back by 0 bases and J by 3 bases. This CDR3 is 19 amino acids long. Germline V gives CDR1 MGHRA, CDR2 YSYEKL.

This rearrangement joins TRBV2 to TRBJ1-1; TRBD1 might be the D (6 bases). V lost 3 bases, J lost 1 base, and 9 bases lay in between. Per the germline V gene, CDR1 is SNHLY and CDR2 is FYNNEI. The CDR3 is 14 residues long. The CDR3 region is CASSDIQGNTEAFF. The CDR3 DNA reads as TGTGCCAGCAGTGATATACAGGGGAACACTGAAGCTTTCTTT.

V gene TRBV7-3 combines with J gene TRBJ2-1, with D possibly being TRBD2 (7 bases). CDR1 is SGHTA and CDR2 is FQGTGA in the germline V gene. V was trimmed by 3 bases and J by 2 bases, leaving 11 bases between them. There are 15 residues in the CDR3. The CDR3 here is CASSFAGATYNEQFF. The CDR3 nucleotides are TGTGCCAGCAGCTTTGCGGGGGCAACCTACAATGAGCAGTTCTTC. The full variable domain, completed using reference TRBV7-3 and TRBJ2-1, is GAGVSQTPSNKVTEKGKYVELRCDPISGHTALYWYRQSLGQGPEFLIYFQGTGAADDSGLPNDRFFAVRPEGSVSTLKIQRTERGDSAVYLCASSFAGATYNEQFFGPGTRLTVL.

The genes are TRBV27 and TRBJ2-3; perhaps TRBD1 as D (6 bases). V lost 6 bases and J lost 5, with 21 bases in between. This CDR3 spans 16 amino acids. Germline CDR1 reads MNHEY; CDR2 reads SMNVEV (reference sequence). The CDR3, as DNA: TGTGCCAGCAGCCCCTCGTGGGGGCCGGTTGGAGATACGCAGTATTTT. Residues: CASSPSWGPVGDTQYF.

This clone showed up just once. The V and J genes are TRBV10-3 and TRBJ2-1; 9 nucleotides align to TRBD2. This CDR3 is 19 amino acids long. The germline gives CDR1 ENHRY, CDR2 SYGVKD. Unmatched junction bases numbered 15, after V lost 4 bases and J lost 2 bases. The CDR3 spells CAISGPPQTSGGAYNEQFF. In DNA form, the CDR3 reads TGTGCCATCAGTGGGCCGCCCCAGACTAGCGGTGGGGCCTACAATGAGCAGTTCTTC.

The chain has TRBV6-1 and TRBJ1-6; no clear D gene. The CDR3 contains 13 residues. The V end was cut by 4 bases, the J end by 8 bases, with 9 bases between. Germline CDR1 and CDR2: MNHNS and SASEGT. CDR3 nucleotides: TGTGCCAGCAGTGGAGAAATCCATTCACCCCTCCACTTT. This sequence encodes CASSGEIHSPLHF.

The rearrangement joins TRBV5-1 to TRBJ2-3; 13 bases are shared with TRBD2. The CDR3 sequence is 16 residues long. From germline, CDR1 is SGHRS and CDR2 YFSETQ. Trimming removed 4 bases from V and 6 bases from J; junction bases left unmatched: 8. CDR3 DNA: TGCGCCAGCAGCCCAGGACTAGCGGGAGAGAAGGATACGCAGTATTTT. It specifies CASSPGLAGEKDTQYF.

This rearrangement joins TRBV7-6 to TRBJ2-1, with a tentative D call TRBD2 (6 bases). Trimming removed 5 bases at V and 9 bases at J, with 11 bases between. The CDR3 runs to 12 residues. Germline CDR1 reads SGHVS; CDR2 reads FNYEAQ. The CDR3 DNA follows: TGTGCCAGCAGCACCCCGGGGGTTGAGCAGTTCTTC. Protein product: CASSTPGVEQFF.

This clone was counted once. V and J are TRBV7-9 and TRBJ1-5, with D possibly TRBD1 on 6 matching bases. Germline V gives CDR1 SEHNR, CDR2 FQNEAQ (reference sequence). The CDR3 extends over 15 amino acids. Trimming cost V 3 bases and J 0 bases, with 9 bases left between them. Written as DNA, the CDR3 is TGTGCCAGCAGCTTTTCAGGGGCTAGCAATCAGCCCCAGCATTTT. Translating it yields CASSFSGASNQPQHF. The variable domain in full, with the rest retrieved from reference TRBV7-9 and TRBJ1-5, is DTGVSQNPRHKITKRGQNVTFRCDPISEHNRLYWYRQTLGQGPEFLTYFQNEAQLEKSRLLSDRFSAERPKGSFSTLEIQRTEQGDSAMYLCASSFSGASNQPQHFGDGTRLSIL.

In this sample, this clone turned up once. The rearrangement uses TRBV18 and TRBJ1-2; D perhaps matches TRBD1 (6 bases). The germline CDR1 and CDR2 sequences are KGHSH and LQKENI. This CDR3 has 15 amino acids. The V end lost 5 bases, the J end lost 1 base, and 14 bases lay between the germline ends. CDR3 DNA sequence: TGTGCCAGCTCAGATGACAGGCGACTTAACTATGGCTACACCTTC. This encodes CASSDDRRLNYGYTF.

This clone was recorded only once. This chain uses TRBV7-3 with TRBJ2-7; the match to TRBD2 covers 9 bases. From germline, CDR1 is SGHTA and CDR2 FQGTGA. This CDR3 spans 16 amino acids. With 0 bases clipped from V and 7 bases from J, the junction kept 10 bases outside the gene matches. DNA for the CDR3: TGTGCCAGCAGCTTAACTGGGACAGCGGGAGGAGGTGAGCAGTACTTC. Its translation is CASSLTGTAGGGEQYF.

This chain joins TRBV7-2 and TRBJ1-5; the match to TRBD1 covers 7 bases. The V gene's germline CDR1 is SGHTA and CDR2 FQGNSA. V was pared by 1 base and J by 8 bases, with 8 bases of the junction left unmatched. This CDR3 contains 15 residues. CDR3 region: CASSLVRGKFEPQHF. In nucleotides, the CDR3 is TGTGCCAGCAGCTTAGTCAGGGGGAAATTTGAGCCCCAGCATTTT. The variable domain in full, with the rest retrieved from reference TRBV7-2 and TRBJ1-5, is GAGVSQSPSNKVTEKGKDVELRCDPISGHTALYWYRQSLGQGLEFLIYFQGNSAPDKSGLPSDRFSAERTGGSVSTLTIQRTQQEDSAVYLCASSLVRGKFEPQHFGDGTRLSIL.

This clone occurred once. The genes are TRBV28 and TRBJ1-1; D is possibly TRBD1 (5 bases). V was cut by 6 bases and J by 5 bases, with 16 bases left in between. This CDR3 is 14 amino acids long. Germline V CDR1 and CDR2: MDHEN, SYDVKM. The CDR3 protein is CASRTPGLTTEAFF. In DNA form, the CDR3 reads TGTGCCAGCAGAACTCCAGGGCTAACGACTGAAGCTTTCTTT.

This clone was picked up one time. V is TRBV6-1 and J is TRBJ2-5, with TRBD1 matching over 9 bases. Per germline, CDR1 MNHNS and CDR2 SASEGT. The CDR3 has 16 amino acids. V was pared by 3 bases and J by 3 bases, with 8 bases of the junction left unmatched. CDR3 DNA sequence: TGTGCCAGCAGTGACTATAGGGACAGGGCAGAAGAGACCCAGTACTTC. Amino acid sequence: CASSDYRDRAEETQYF.

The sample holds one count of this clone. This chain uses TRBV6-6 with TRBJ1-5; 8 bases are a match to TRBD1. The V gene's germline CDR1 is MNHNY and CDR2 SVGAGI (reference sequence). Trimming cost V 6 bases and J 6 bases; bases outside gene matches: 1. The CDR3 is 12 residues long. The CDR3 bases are TGTGCCAGCAGAGGACAGGGTCAGCCCCAGCATTTT. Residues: CASRGQGQPQHF.

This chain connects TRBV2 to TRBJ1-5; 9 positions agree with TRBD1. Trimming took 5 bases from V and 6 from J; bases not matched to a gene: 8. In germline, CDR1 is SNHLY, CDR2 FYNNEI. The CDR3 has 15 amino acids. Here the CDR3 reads CASSREQGAGQPQHF. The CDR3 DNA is TGTGCCAGCAGTCGGGAACAGGGGGCCGGTCAGCCCCAGCATTTT.

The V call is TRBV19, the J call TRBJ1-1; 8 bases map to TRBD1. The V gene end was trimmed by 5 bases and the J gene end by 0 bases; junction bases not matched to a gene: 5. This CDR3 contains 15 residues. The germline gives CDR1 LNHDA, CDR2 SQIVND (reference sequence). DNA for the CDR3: TGTGCCAGTAGTTTCAGGGGGCGCGTGAACACTGAAGCTTTCTTT. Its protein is CASSFRGRVNTEAFF.

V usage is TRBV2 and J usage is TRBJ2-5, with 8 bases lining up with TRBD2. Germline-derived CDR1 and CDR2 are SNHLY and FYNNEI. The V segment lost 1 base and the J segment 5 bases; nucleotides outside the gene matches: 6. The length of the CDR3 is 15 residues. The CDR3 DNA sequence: TGTGCCAGCAGTGAAGACGGGAGGGCCGGGGAGACCCAGTACTTC. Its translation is CASSEDGRAGETQYF.

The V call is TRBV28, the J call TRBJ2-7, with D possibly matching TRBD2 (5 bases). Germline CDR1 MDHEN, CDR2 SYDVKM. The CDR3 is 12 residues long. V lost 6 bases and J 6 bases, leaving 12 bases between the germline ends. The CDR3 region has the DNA TGTGCCAGCAGCTCTCGAGAGGGCGAGCAGTACTTC. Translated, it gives CASSSREGEQYF.

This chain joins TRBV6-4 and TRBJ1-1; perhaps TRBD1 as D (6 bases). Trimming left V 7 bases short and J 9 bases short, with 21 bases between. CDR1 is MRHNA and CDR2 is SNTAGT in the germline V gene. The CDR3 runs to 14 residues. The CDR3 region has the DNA TGTGCCAGCAAGGGGGAGTCGGGGTCCAATAAAGCTTTCTTT. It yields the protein CASKGESGSNKAFF.

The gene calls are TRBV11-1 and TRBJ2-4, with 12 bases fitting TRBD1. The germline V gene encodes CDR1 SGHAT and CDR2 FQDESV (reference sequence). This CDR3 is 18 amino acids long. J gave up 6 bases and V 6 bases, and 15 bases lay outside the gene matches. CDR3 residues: CASSNPRPGQGAGNIQYF. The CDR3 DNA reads TGTGCCAGCAGTAATCCCCGCCCGGGACAGGGGGCGGGAAACATTCAGTACTTC.

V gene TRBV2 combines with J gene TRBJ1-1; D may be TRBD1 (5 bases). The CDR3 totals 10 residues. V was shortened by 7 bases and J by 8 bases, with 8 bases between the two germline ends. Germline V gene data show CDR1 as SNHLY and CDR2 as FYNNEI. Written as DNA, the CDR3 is TGTGCCAGCACAAGGGGAGAAGCTTTCTTT. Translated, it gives CASTRGEAFF.